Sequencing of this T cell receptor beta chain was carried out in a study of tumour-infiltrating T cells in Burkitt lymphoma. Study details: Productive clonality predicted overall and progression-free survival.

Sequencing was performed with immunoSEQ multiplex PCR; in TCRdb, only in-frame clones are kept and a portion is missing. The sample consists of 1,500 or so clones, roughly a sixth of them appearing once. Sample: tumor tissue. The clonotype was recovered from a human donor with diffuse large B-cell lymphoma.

Here the CDR3 DNA reads TGCAGTGCTAACTCTGGAAACACCATATATTTT. It translates to CSANSGNTIYF. V usage is TRBV20-1 and J usage is TRBJ1-3, with D unresolved. Per germline, CDR1 DFQATT and CDR2 SNEGSKA (reference sequence). The V end was cut by 4 bases, the J end by 0 bases, with 1 base between. CDR3 length: 11 amino acids.